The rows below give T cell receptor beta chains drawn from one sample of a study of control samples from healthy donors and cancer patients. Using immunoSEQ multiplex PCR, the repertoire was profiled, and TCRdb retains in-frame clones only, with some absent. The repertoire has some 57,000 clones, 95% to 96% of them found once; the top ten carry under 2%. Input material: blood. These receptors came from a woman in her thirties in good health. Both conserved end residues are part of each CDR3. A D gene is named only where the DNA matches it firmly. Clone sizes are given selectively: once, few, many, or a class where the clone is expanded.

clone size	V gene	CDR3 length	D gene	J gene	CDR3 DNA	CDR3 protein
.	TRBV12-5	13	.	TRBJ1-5	TGTGCTAGTGGTTTGGGTACCAATCAGCCCCAGCATTTT	CASGLGTNQPQHF
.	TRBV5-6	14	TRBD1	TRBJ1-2	TGTGCCAGCAGCTCGGGACAGGGGGCGCCCGGCTACACCTTC	CASSSGQGAPGYTF
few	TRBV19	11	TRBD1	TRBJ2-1	TGTGCCAGCATACAGGGGGGTGAGCAGTTCTTC	CASIQGGEQFF
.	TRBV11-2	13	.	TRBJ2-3	TGTGCCAGCAGCTTACTGAGCACAGATACGCAGTATTTT	CASSLLSTDTQYF
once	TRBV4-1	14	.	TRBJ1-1	TGCGCCAGCAGCCATGGGACGGCGAACACTGAAGCTTTCTTT	CASSHGTANTEAFF
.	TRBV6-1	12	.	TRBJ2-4	TGTGCCAGCAGTGAAGCGTCAGGCCTGCGATACTTC	CASSEASGLRYF
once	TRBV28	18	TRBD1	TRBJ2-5	TGTGCCAGCAGTTTCGGCCTTACAGGGGGCAGTTCGAGGGAGACCCAGTACTTC	CASSFGLTGGSSRETQYF
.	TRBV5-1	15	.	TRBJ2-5	TGCGCCAGCAGCCCCCGTAGGCTAGGACAAGAGACCCAGTACTTC	CASSPRRLGQETQYF
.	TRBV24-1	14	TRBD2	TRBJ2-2	TGTGCCACCAGTGGAGCGGGAGACACCGGGGAGCTGTTTTTT	CATSGAGDTGELFF
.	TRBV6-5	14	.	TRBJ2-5	TGTGCCAGCTCCTTCGGCAGAGTTCAAGAGACCCAGTACTTC	CASSFGRVQETQYF
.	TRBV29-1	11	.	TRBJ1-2	TGCAGCGTTGAATCCGCGGATGGCTACACCTTC	CSVESADGYTF
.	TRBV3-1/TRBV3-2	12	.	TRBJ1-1	TGTGCCAGCAGCCCCCGTGGGCGGAAAGCTTTCTTT	CASSPRGRKAFF
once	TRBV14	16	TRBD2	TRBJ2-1	TGTGCCAGCAGCCTGCGGACTAGCGGGTTTTACAATGAGCAGTTCTTC	CASSLRTSGFYNEQFF
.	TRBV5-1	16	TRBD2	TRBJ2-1	TGCGCCAGCAGGTTGAGCGGGAGGGACTCCTACAATGAGCAGTTCTTC	CASRLSGRDSYNEQFF
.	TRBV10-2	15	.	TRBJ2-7	TGCGCCAGCAGTGAAGTATGGACGGGAGCCTACGAGCAGTACTTC	CASSEVWTGAYEQYF
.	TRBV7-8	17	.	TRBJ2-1	TGTGCCAGCAGCCCTCACCGCCGGGGCACTCAGTCAAATGAGCAGTTCTTC	CASSPHRRGTQSNEQFF
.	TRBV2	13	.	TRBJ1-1	TGTGCCAGCAGTGAAGTCAGGCGGGAGGGAGCTTTCTTT	CASSEVRREGAFF
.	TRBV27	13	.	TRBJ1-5	TGTGCCAGCAGTAACAGGGCGGATCAGCCCCAGCATTTT	CASSNRADQPQHF
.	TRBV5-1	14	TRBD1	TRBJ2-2	TGCGCCAGCGGGGGAGCAGGGGGCTGCGGGGAGCTGTTTTTT	CASGGAGGCGELFF
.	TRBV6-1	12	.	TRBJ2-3	TGTGCCAGCAGTGAAACAACCACTACGCAGTATTTT	CASSETTTTQYF
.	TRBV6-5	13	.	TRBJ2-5	TGTGCCAGCAGGGGGATTGGCGTAGAGACCCAGTACTTC	CASRGIGVETQYF
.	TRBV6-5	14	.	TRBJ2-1	TGTGCCAGCAGGAACGGGGTTGGCCTAGGTGAGCAGTTCTTC	CASRNGVGLGEQFF
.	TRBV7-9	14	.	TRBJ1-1	TGTGCCAGCAGCGACGGACATCAAAACACTGAAGCTTTCTTT	CASSDGHQNTEAFF
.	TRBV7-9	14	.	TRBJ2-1	TGTGCCAGCAGCTTGACGGGGGCGTTGGACGAGCAGTTCTTC	CASSLTGALDEQFF
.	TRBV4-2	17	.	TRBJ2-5	TGTGCCAGCAGCCCACGGCCAATAATTGGGTTTAAAGAGACCCAGTACTTC	CASSPRPIIGFKETQYF
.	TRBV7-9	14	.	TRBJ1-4	TGTGCCAGCAGCTTGCGACAGAACAATGAAAAACTGTTTTTT	CASSLRQNNEKLFF
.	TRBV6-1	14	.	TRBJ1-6	TGTGCCAGCAGTGACAGGGAGTGGGATTCACCCCTCCACTTT	CASSDREWDSPLHF
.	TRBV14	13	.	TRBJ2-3	TGTGCCAGCAGCCAAGGGGTCAGGGATACGCAGTATTTT	CASSQGVRDTQYF
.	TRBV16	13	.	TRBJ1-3	TGTGCCAGCCTTCGGGGGCCTGGAAACACCATATATTTT	CASLRGPGNTIYF
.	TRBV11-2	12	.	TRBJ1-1	TGTGCCAGCACCGTGGGGGGCACTGAAGCTTTCTTT	CASTVGGTEAFF
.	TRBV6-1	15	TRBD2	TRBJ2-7	TGTGCCAGCAGTGAGGAAGCGGGAGTCCCCTACGAGCAGTACTTC	CASSEEAGVPYEQYF
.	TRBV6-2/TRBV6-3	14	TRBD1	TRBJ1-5	TGTGCCAGCAGTTACCTGACAGGGGAACAGCCCCAGCATTTT	CASSYLTGEQPQHF
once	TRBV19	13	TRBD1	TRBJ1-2	TGTGCCACTAATTTAGGGACAGGGGACGGCTACACCTTC	CATNLGTGDGYTF
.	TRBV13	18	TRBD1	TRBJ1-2	TGTGCCAGCAGCTCAAGCCGGGACAGCCTGAATGTTGACTATGGCTACACCTTC	CASSSSRDSLNVDYGYTF
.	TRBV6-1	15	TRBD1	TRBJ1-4	TGTGCCAGCAGTGAACAGGGGGTTAGTGTTGAAAAACTGTTTTTT	CASSEQGVSVEKLFF
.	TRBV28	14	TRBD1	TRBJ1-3	TGTGCCAGCAGCCAGGGGGACTCTGGAAACACCATATATTTT	CASSQGDSGNTIYF
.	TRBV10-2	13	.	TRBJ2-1	TGCGCCAGCAGTGAGTCGGACGGCAATGAGCAGTTCTTC	CASSESDGNEQFF
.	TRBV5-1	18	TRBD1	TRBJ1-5	TGCGCCAGCAGACGGAGAATCCGGGACAGGGGTAGCAATCAGCCCCAGCATTTT	CASRRRIRDRGSNQPQHF